This entry lists 5 T cell receptor beta chains sequenced from one sample in a study of T-cell reconstitution after alpha-beta-depleted transplantation in children. A library of TCRbeta sequences, prepared with unique molecular identifiers, was generated. Using its own MiXCR run on the PCR reads, TCRdb lists one record per CDR3 protein. The sample carries 580,000 or so distinct CDR3 sequences, more than 20% recorded once. The material was PBMCs, mostly from graft donor cells, obtained 360 days after TCRalphabeta/CD19-depleted stem cell transplant. These receptors came from a boy less than two years old who had a stem cell transplant for acute myeloid leukemia, so the T cells may come from the graft donor.

The chain has TRBV29-1 and TRBJ1-2, with D possibly being TRBD1 (5 bases). The CDR3 loop spans 15 amino acids. Trimming stripped 3 bases from V and 7 bases from J, with 21 bases between. Germline CDR1 reads SQVTM; CDR2 reads ANQGSEA. The CDR3 loop is CSVEGPDRDEGGYTF. The CDR3 nucleotides read TGCAGCGTTGAGGGCCCGGATCGGGACGAGGGTGGCTACACCTTC.

On this clonotype itself: Germline is not matched at one junction end, which may reflect a read error. The chain has TRBV30 and TRBJ2-3; D perhaps matches TRBD2 (6 bases). Germline lookup yields CDR1 GTSNPN and CDR2 SVGIG (reference sequence). The length of the CDR3 is 14 residues. This chain's CDR3 is CASSRRANTDTQYF. CDR3 nucleotide sequence: TGTGCCTCGAGTAGGAGGGCCAACACAGATACGCAGTATTTT.

This clonotype has a count of ten or more. This sequence joins TRBV20-1 and TRBJ2-1; TRBD2 aligns across 9 bases. The CDR3 totals 16 residues. CDR1 and CDR2 (germline): DFQATT, SNEGSKA (reference sequence). Losses at the gene ends were 4 bases for V and 2 bases for J; bases not matched to a gene: 9. The CDR3 reads CSATTSIAGAYNEQFF. CDR3 nucleotide sequence: TGCAGTGCTACTACTTCTATAGCGGGGGCCTACAATGAGCAGTTCTTC.

This clonotype was counted a single time. The chain recombines TRBV5-1 with TRBJ2-3, with D uncertain. This CDR3 is 13 amino acids long. Germline lookup yields CDR1 SGHRS and CDR2 YFSETQ. Trimming took off 1 base at V and 6 bases at J, with 9 bases between the two ends. The CDR3 is CASSLLLRDTQYF. DNA for the CDR3: TGCGCCAGCAGCTTGCTTTTGAGGGATACGCAGTATTTT.

This clonotype was seen ten or more times. V is TRBV20-1 and J is TRBJ2-7; TRBD1 or TRBD2 may be the D gene (5 bases each). Germline values: CDR1 DFQATT, CDR2 SNEGSKA (reference sequence). This CDR3 spans 14 amino acids. Trimming stripped 5 bases from V and 0 bases from J, with 14 bases between. The CDR3 DNA reads as TGCAGTGCTCCATCCGGGACGAGCTCCTACGAGCAGTACTTC. This encodes CSAPSGTSSYEQYF.